A selection of T cell receptor beta chains follows, all from one sample in a study of T cells in Graves' hyperthyroidism and ophthalmopathy. TCRdb called the multiplex PCR reads again in MiXCR, with one record for every CDR3 protein. The sample lists about 380,000 distinct CDR3 sequences, around 20% occurring once. Sequencing input: blood. The receptors originated from a man aged 18 to 30 with Graves' ophthalmopathy. The CDR3 runs from the conserved cysteine through the conserved F or W. Fields, in order: V gene, J gene, D gene, clone size, CDR3 DNA, CDR3 protein. A D gene is named only where the DNA matches it firmly. Clone size, where shown, is once, few, many, or a class for clones that have expanded.

V gene: TRBV12-3/TRBV12-4; J gene: TRBJ1-2; D gene: .; clone size: many; CDR3 DNA: TGTGCCAGCAGATTGACAGAAACCTATGGCTACACCTTC; CDR3 protein: CASRLTETYGYTF
V gene: TRBV2; J gene: TRBJ2-3; D gene: TRBD1; clone size: many; CDR3 DNA: TGTGCCAGCAGTTATCAGGGGGCCACAGATACGCAGTATTTT; CDR3 protein: CASSYQGATDTQYF
V gene: TRBV4-1; J gene: TRBJ2-2; D gene: TRBD1; clone size: .; CDR3 DNA: TGCGCCAGCAGCCAAGTACAGGGGGATTTGACCGGGGAGCTGTTTTTT; CDR3 protein: CASSQVQGDLTGELFF
V gene: TRBV6-1; J gene: TRBJ1-2; D gene: TRBD1; clone size: .; CDR3 DNA: TGTGCCAGCAGAAGTTCAACCACAGGGGCCTCTAACTATGGCTACACCTTC; CDR3 protein: CASRSSTTGASNYGYTF
V gene: TRBV27; J gene: TRBJ1-1; D gene: TRBD1; clone size: many; CDR3 DNA: TGTGCCAGCAGTTCCCCTCACAGGGGGCTAGGGACTGAAGCTTTCTTT; CDR3 protein: CASSSPHRGLGTEAFF
V gene: TRBV24-1; J gene: TRBJ2-1; D gene: TRBD2; clone size: once; CDR3 DNA: TGTGCCACCAGTGATTCCTGGACTAGCGGGGGGCGGGGTGAGCAGTTCTTC; CDR3 protein: CATSDSWTSGGRGEQFF
V gene: TRBV12-3/TRBV12-4; J gene: TRBJ1-2; D gene: .; clone size: once; CDR3 DNA: TGTGCCAGCAGTCTTACGGCGGGGGGCGATGGCTACACCTTC; CDR3 protein: CASSLTAGGDGYTF
V gene: TRBV28; J gene: TRBJ1-5; D gene: .; clone size: many; CDR3 DNA: TGTGCCAGCAGTTCCCAGGGCCTTAGCAATCAGCCCCAGCATTTT; CDR3 protein: CASSSQGLSNQPQHF
V gene: TRBV2; J gene: TRBJ2-1; D gene: .; clone size: .; CDR3 DNA: TGTGCCAGCTACACCCAGCCGGTCAATCGAGGCAATGAGCAGTTCTTC; CDR3 protein: CASYTQPVNRGNEQFF
V gene: TRBV11-2; J gene: TRBJ1-6; D gene: .; clone size: many; CDR3 DNA: TGTGCCAGCATCACCAGAGACTCCTATAATTCACCCCTCCACTTT; CDR3 protein: CASITRDSYNSPLHF
V gene: TRBV30; J gene: TRBJ1-1; D gene: .; clone size: .; CDR3 DNA: TGTGCCTGGAGTCGTAGTATGAACACTGAAGCTTTCTTT; CDR3 protein: CAWSRSMNTEAFF
V gene: TRBV4-1; J gene: TRBJ1-2; D gene: .; clone size: .; CDR3 DNA: TGCGCCAGCAGCCAAGATCTAGTACGGACGGACCTTAACTATGGCTACACCTTC; CDR3 protein: CASSQDLVRTDLNYGYTF
V gene: TRBV20-1; J gene: TRBJ2-1; D gene: .; clone size: many; CDR3 DNA: TGCAGTGCTTCGGGGATAAACAATGAGCAGTTCTTC; CDR3 protein: CSASGINNEQFF
V gene: TRBV10-3; J gene: TRBJ1-2; D gene: .; clone size: many; CDR3 DNA: TGTGCCATCAGTGACGGCGGACCTAACTATGGCTACACCTTC; CDR3 protein: CAISDGGPNYGYTF
V gene: TRBV3-1; J gene: TRBJ1-4; D gene: .; clone size: few; CDR3 DNA: TGTGCCAGCAGCCAAGAATATTTATCGCGTAATGAAAAACTGTTTTTT; CDR3 protein: CASSQEYLSRNEKLFF